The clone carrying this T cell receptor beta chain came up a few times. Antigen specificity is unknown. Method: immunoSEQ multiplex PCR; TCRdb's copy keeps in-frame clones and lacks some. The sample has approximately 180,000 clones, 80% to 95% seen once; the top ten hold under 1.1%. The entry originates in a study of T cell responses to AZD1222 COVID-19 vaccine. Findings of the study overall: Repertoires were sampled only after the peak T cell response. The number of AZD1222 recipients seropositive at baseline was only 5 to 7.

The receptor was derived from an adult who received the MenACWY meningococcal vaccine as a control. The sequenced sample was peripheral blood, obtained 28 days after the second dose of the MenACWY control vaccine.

The CDR3 DNA follows: TGTGCCAGCAGCTTGCAATACTATGGCTACACCTTC. This sequence encodes CASSLQYYGYTF. The rearrangement uses TRBV5-6 and TRBJ1-2; D is ambiguous. Germline CDR1 SGHDT, CDR2 YYEEEE. CDR3 size: 12 residues. The V end lost 1 base, the J end lost 3 bases, and 4 bases lay between the germline ends.